The entry below gives a single TCR beta chain sequence along with its context. Sequencing was done on patients that had shown CD8+CD57+ cell expansion by flow cytometry. Severe acquired aplastic anemia was present in every patient. At the time of blood sampling, patients had not yet received any therapy. This entry comes from a study of CD8+CD57+ T cells in acquired aplastic anemia. Genomic DNA templated the TCR beta VDJ and CDR3 profiling. MiXCR, applied by TCRdb to the reads, yields one record per CDR3 protein. There are fewer than 85,000 distinct CDR3 sequences in the sample; less than 85% occur only once, and roughly 80% lies in the top ten. The junction had 10 bases not matched to a gene; V was cut back by 5 bases and J by 2 bases. The CDR3 contains 16 residues. Germline V gene data show CDR1 as MNHEY and CDR2 as SMNVEV (reference sequence).

This sequence originates from a human donor with aplastic anemia. The sample consisted of sorted CD4+, CD8+, or CD8+CD57+ T cells (not recorded which) from PBMCs. This rearrangement joins TRBV27 to TRBJ2-7; TRBD1 agrees at 9 bases. CDR3 sequence (DNA): TGTGCCAGCAGTCCTCACGGGGGACAGGGCACCTACGAGCAGTACTTC. This codes for CASSPHGGQGTYEQYF.